This T cell receptor beta chain stems from a study of T cell repertoires in cytomegalovirus infection. Only a few counts were recorded for this clonotype. What it binds is not known. TCRdb ran MiXCR on the reads and lists one entry per CDR3 protein. The data contain hundreds of thousands of distinct CDR3 sequences, 20% to 25% of them singletons. Study outcomes and limitations: Carriers of CMV plus the relevant HLA were identified by cumulative public TCR beta family frequency.

The CDR3 totals 11 residues. Trimming cost V 7 bases and J 5 bases, with 11 bases left between them. Per the germline V gene, CDR1 is SQVTM and CDR2 is ANQGSEA. This sequence joins TRBV29-1 and TRBJ1-1; the D is unclear. What was sequenced was CD8+ T cells from PBMCs. The sequence was collected from a human donor in good health (CMV status not recorded). Some clones in this sample may be carry-over from other donors' samples. The CDR3 is CSAFLGTEAFF. Here the CDR3 DNA reads TGCAGCGCCTTTCTCGGAACTGAAGCTTTCTTT.